The entry below gives a single T cell receptor beta chain sequence along with its context. TCRdb reprocessed the RACE reads with MiXCR, giving one entry per CDR3 protein. The sample yields around 100,000 distinct CDR3 sequences, approximately 10% seen once. The sample belongs to a study of human T cells and chemical hapten exposure. The time point here: pre-sensitization, week 0. Regarding treatment: therapeutic diphenylcyclopropenone sensitization with weekly scalp DPC. V lost 3 bases, J lost 0 bases, and 9 bases lay in between. The CDR3 spans 15 residues. Germline values: CDR1 SGHAT, CDR2 FQNNGV. The TCR comes from a woman aged 55-70 years with alopecia areata. Some clones in this sample may be carry-over from other donors' samples. The sequences come from whole blood, collected in connection with sensitization to the hapten diphenylcyclopropenone (DPC). V gene TRBV11-2 combines with J gene TRBJ1-3; D gene ambiguous. In DNA, the CDR3 is TGTGCCAGCAGCTTCTTAATCCGCTCTGGAAACACCATATATTTT. This codes for CASSFLIRSGNTIYF.